This record concerns one TCR beta chain sequence. The data belong to a study of T cells in Graves' hyperthyroidism and ophthalmopathy. Authors of the study amplified TCR beta CDR3 regions from RNA transcripts. The HTBI primer set was used in a first-round RT-PCR of the TCR CDR3. TCRdb used MiXCR to reprocess the multiplex PCR reads, holding one entry per CDR3 protein. The sample includes 600,000 or so distinct CDR3 sequences, 35% to 55% of them seen just once. The sequencing sample was made of peripheral blood or thyroid tissue (not recorded which). The sequence derives from a woman younger than 30 with Graves' hyperthyroidism.

In DNA, the CDR3 is TGTGCCACCAGTGACCCAGCCCGGGATGGCTACACCTTC. This codes for CATSDPARDGYTF. V usage is TRBV24-1 and J usage is TRBJ1-2; D not certain. Trimming took off 4 bases at V and 6 bases at J, with 11 bases between the two ends. This CDR3 spans 13 amino acids. Germline V gene lookup returns CDR1 KGHDR and CDR2 SFDVKD.